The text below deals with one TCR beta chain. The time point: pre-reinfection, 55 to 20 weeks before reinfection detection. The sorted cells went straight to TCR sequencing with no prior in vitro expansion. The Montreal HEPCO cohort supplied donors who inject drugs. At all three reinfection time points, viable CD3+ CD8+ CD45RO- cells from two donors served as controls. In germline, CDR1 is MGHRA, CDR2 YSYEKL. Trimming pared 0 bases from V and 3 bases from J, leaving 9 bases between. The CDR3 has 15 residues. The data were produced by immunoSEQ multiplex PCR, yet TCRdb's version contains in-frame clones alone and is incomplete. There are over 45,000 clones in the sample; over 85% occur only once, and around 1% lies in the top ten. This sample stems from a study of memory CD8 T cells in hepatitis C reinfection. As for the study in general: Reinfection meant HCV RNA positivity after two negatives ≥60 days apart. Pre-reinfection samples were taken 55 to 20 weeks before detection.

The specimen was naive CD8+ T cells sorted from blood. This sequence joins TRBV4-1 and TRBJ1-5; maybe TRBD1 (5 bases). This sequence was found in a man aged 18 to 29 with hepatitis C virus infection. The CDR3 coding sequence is TGCGCCAGCAGCCAAGATGCAGGGTCCAATCAGCCCCAGCATTTT. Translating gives CASSQDAGSNQPQHF.